This TCR beta chain was sequenced during a study of T cells after somatic rescue of genetic block. CDR1 MNHEY and CDR2 SMNVEV come from the germline V gene (reference sequence). The CDR3 is 14 residues long. The V and J ends lost 3 bases and 0 bases respectively, with 8 bases between them. The table came from immunoSEQ multiplex PCR; TCRdb's copy has only in-frame clones and leaves some out. Among some 12,000 clones listed, 73% were seen once. The rearrangement links TRBV27 to TRBJ1-2, with a tentative D call TRBD1 (6 bases). Sequencing used peripheral blood mononuclear cells (PBMCs). This TCR derives from a boy between 10 and 17 years old. The CDR3 DNA sequence: TGTGCCAGCAGTTTGAGGGGGGCTAACTATGGCTACACCTTC. This translates into CASSLRGANYGYTF.